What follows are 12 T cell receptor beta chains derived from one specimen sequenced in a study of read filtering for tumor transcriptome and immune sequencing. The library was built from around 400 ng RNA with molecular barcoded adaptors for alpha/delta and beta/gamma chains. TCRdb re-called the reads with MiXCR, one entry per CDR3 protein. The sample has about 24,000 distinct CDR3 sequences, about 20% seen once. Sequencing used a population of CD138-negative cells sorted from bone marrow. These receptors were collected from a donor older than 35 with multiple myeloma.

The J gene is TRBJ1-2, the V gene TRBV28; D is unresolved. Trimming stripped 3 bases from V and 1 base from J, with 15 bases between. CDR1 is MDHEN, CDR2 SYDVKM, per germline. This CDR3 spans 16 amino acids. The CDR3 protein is CASSFPKRSNNYGYTF. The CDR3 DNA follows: TGTGCCAGCAGTTTCCCTAAGCGCAGCAATAACTATGGCTACACCTTC.

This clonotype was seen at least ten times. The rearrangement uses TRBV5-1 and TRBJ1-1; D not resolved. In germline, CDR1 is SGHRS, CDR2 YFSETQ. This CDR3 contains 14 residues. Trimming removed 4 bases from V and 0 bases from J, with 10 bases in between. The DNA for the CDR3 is TGCGCCAGCAGCCCTTTTGGGGTGAACACTGAAGCTTTCTTT. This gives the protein CASSPFGVNTEAFF.

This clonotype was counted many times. The CDR3 bases are TGTGCCAGCAGCTTAGAGGGACTAGCGGGGGGGCGCGGACCGGATACGCAGTATTTT. It codes for CASSLEGLAGGRGPDTQYF. V is TRBV7-9 and J is TRBJ2-3; 16 bases are shared with TRBD2. CDR3 length equals 19 residues. Germline V gene data show CDR1 as SEHNR and CDR2 as FQNEAQ (reference sequence). The junction had 10 bases not matched to a gene; V was cut back by 1 base and J by 6 bases.

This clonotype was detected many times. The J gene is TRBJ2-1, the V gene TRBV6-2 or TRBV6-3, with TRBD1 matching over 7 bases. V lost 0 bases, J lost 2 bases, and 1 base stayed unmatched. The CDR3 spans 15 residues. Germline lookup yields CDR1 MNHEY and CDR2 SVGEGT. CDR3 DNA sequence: TGTGCCAGCAGTTACTCCGGACAGGCCTACAATGAGCAGTTCTTC. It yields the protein CASSYSGQAYNEQFF.

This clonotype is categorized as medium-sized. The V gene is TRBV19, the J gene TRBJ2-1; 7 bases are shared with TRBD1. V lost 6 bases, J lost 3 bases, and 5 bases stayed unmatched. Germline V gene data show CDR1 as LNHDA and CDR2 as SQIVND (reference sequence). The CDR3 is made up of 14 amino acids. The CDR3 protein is CASSRDSFYNEQFF. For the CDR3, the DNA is TGTGCCAGTAGCAGGGACAGTTTCTACAATGAGCAGTTCTTC.

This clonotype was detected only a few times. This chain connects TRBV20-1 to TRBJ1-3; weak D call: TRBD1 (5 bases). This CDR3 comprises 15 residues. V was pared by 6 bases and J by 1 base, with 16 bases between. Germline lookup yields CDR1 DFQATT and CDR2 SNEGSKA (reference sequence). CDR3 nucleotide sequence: TGCAGTGCGGCGCACAGGAATCCTTCTGGAAACACCATATATTTT. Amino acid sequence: CSAAHRNPSGNTIYF.

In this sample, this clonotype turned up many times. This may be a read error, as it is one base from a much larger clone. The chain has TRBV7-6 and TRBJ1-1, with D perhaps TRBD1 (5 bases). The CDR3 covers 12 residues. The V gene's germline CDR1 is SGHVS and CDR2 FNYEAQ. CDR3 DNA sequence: TGTGCCAGCAGCTCAGGGTGGACTGGAGCTTTCTTT. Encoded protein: CASSSGWTGAFF.

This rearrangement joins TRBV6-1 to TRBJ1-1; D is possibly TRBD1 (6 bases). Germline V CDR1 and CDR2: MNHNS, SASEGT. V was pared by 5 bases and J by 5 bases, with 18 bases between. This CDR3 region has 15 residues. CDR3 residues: CASSPSSGGKTEAFF. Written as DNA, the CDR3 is TGTGCCAGCAGTCCAAGCAGCGGGGGCAAGACTGAAGCTTTCTTT.

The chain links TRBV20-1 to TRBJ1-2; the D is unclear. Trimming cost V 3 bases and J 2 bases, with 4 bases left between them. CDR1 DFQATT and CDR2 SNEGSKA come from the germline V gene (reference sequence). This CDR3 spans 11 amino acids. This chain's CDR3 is CSARKNYGYTF. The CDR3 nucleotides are TGCAGTGCTAGGAAGAACTATGGCTACACCTTC.

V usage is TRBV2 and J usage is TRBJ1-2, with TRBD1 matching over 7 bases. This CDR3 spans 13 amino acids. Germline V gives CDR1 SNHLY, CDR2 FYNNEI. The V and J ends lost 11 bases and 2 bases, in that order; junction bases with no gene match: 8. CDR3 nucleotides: TGTGCCGGGAAGGACAGGACCAACTATGGCTACACCTTC. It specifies CAGKDRTNYGYTF.

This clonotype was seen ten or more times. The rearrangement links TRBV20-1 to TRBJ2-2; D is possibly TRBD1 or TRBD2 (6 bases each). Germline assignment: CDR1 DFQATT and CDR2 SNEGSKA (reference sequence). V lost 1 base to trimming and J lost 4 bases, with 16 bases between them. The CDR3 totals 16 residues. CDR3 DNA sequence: TGCAGTGCTAGAGTGCCCTCGGGGGCAGGCACCGGGGAGCTGTTTTTT. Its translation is CSARVPSGAGTGELFF.

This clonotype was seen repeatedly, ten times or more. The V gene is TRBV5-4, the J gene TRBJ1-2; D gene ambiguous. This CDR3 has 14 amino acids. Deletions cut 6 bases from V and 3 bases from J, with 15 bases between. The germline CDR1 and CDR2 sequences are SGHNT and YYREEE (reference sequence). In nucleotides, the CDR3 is TGTGCCAGCATCTCCGCAGAAGGTCACTATGGCTACACCTTC. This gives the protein CASISAEGHYGYTF.